Shown below are 30 T cell receptor beta chains from a single sample sequenced in a study of blood T cell repertoires in COVID-19. Generated by immunoSEQ multiplex PCR, the TCRdb table keeps only in-frame clones and is missing some. The profile shows around 150,000 clones, around 81% of them singletons. The specimen sequenced was peripheral blood. The source is a man in his sixties with active or convalescent COVID-19.

The rearrangement joins TRBV19 to TRBJ2-1; D may be TRBD2 (5 bases). Trimming stripped 0 bases from V and 6 bases from J, with 15 bases between. The germline gives CDR1 LNHDA, CDR2 SQIVND (reference sequence). CDR3 length: 16 amino acids. The CDR3 region is CASSIDRPAAGNEQFF. In DNA, the CDR3 is TGTGCCAGTAGTATAGACCGCCCAGCTGCGGGCAATGAGCAGTTCTTC.

The V gene is TRBV5-4, the J gene TRBJ1-1; 9 nucleotides align to TRBD1. Germline assignment: CDR1 SGHNT and CDR2 YYREEE (reference sequence). The CDR3 has 14 amino acids. Trimming took 3 bases from V and 0 from J; bases not matched to a gene: 0. The DNA for the CDR3 is TGTGCCAGCAGCTGGACAGGGGTGAACACTGAAGCTTTCTTT. Translation: CASSWTGVNTEAFF.

The chain uses TRBV7-9 and TRBJ1-1; 7 bases are shared with TRBD1. Trimming took 5 bases from V and 5 from J; bases not matched to a gene: 8. Germline values: CDR1 SEHNR, CDR2 FQNEAQ (reference sequence). CDR3 length: 14 residues. The CDR3 protein is CASSGQTGNTEAFF. CDR3 nucleotide sequence: TGTGCCAGCAGCGGACAGACAGGGAATACTGAAGCTTTCTTT.

The rearrangement joins TRBV18 to TRBJ1-1, with D tentatively TRBD1 (5 bases). There are 13 residues in the CDR3. Germline V lookup: CDR1 KGHSH, CDR2 LQKENI. The V end lost 6 bases, the J end lost 1 base, and 9 bases lay between the germline ends. CDR3 residues: CASSGGQNTEAFF. Here the CDR3 DNA reads TGTGCCAGCTCGGGGGGTCAGAACACTGAAGCTTTCTTT.

The sample holds a few counts of this clone. CDR3 coding DNA: TGTGCCAGCAGACAGGGTGGCACCGGGGAGCTGTTTTTT. Protein product: CASRQGGTGELFF. The chain links TRBV3-1 (or the pseudogene TRBV3-2) to TRBJ2-2; a possible D gene is TRBD1 (6 bases). The CDR3 covers 13 residues. CDR1 and CDR2 (germline): LGHDT, YNNKEL (reference sequence). V dropped 6 bases and J dropped 4 bases, with 9 bases sitting between them.

J is TRBJ1-1 and V is TRBV19, with a weak D call TRBD1 (5 bases). The CDR3 is 14 amino acids. CDR1 is LNHDA and CDR2 is SQIVND in the germline V gene (reference sequence). V was pared by 3 bases and J by 4 bases, with 12 bases between. CDR3 protein: CASSIARAGTEAFF. Written as DNA, the CDR3 is TGTGCCAGTAGTATTGCCAGGGCCGGCACTGAAGCTTTCTTT.

The V and J genes are TRBV6-8 and TRBJ2-5; TRBD1 aligns across 8 bases. From germline, CDR1 is MNHGY and CDR2 SAAAGT. The J segment lost 2 bases and the V segment lost 0 bases, leaving 5 bases of the junction unmatched. The CDR3 length is 16 residues. The CDR3 nucleotides read TGTGCCAGCAGTTACTCGAGGGGGACAGGACAAGAGACCCAGTACTTC. Protein: CASSYSRGTGQETQYF.

This sequence joins TRBV2 and TRBJ2-7; 8 bases align to TRBD2. CDR3 length: 16 residues. Germline CDR1 is SNHLY and CDR2 is FYNNEI. V was pared by 4 bases and J by 2 bases, with 10 bases of the junction left unmatched. CDR3 protein: CASSGEGGRLPYEQYF. Written as DNA, the CDR3 is TGTGCCAGCAGTGGAGAGGGCGGGAGGCTCCCCTACGAGCAGTACTTC. The full variable domain, with the rest looked up from reference TRBV2 and TRBJ2-7, is EPEVTQTPSHQVTQMGQEVILRCVPISNHLYFYWYRQILGQKVEFLVSFYNNEISEKSEIFDDQFSVERPDGSNFTLKIRSTKLEDSAMYFCASSGEGGRLPYEQYFGPGTRLTVT.

The chain couples TRBV7-2 to TRBJ2-1; TRBD2 aligns across 9 bases. The germline V gene encodes CDR1 SGHTA and CDR2 FQGNSA. V gave up 4 bases and J gave up 12 bases; unmatched junction bases: 13. This CDR3 has 15 residues. This CDR3 is CASSYQREDESGQFF. Here the CDR3 DNA reads TGTGCCAGCAGCTACCAGCGGGAGGACGAGTCTGGGCAGTTCTTC.

The gene calls are TRBV14 and TRBJ2-4; maybe TRBD1 (6 bases). The germline V gene encodes CDR1 SGHDN and CDR2 FVKESK. The CDR3 has 16 residues. Trimming stripped 0 bases from V and 0 bases from J, with 9 bases between. The CDR3 is CASSQEDSVAKNIQYF. The CDR3 DNA is TGTGCCAGCAGCCAAGAGGACAGCGTAGCCAAAAACATTCAGTACTTC.

Comment on this clone: An end of the junction does not agree with germline; a read error may underlie this. The chain joins TRBV24-1 to TRBJ2-3; perhaps TRBD1 as D (5 bases). The germline V gene has CDR1 KGHDR and CDR2 SFDVKD. The CDR3 covers 16 residues. The CDR3 is CAASDPGSRVADTQYF. CDR3 bases: TGTGCCGCCAGTGACCCCGGCTCCAGGGTAGCAGATACGCAGTATTTT.

The V gene is TRBV18, the J gene TRBJ2-7, with 7 bases lining up with TRBD1. The CDR3 covers 13 residues. Germline CDR1 KGHSH, CDR2 LQKENI. After removal of 6 bases from V and 0 bases from J, the junction contained 2 bases not matched to a gene. The DNA for the CDR3 is TGTGCCAGCTCGGGACAGAACTCCTACGAGCAGTACTTC. Encoded protein: CASSGQNSYEQYF.

V usage is TRBV14 and J usage is TRBJ2-1; perhaps TRBD2 as D (8 bases). Germline CDR1 reads SGHDN; CDR2 reads FVKESK. This CDR3 is 19 amino acids long. The V end lost 1 base, the J end lost 5 bases, and 24 bases lay between the germline ends. Written as DNA, the CDR3 is TGTGCCAGCAGCCAAGCCTGGGGACAGCCGGGACTAGTCGACAATGAGCAGTTCTTC. Amino acids: CASSQAWGQPGLVDNEQFF.

This chain uses TRBV3-1 (or the pseudogene TRBV3-2) with TRBJ1-6, with 7 bases lining up with TRBD1. V shed 6 bases, J shed 6 bases, and the junction held 8 bases outside the gene matches. CDR3 length equals 15 residues. Germline V gene lookup returns CDR1 LGHDT and CDR2 YNNKEL (reference sequence). Here the CDR3 reads CASRVQGSANSPLHF. The DNA for the CDR3 is TGTGCCAGCAGAGTACAGGGGTCCGCTAATTCACCCCTCCACTTT.

The chain employs TRBV11-2 and TRBJ2-7, with a weak D call TRBD2 (6 bases). V was shortened by 8 bases and J by 6 bases, with 11 bases between the two germline ends. Germline assignment: CDR1 SGHAT and CDR2 FQNNGV. CDR3 length: 11 amino acids. CDR3 region: CASSRGLEQYF. In DNA, the CDR3 is TGTGCCAGCTCTCGGGGACTCGAGCAGTACTTC.

The chain couples TRBV28 to TRBJ2-7, with 8 positions matching TRBD1. Germline lookup yields CDR1 MDHEN and CDR2 SYDVKM. The CDR3 covers 15 residues. Trimming removed 5 bases from V and 4 bases from J; junction bases left unmatched: 10. This chain's CDR3 is CASSLQGAGGYEQYF. CDR3 nucleotides: TGTGCCAGCAGTCTTCAGGGGGCTGGGGGATACGAGCAGTACTTC.

The V gene is TRBV7-2, the J gene TRBJ1-4; the D gene is possibly TRBD1 (6 bases). CDR3 size: 13 residues. V was cut by 5 bases and J by 7 bases, with 11 bases left in between. CDR1 and CDR2 (germline): SGHTA, FQGNSA. CDR3 protein: CASSARGGEKLFF. CDR3 nucleotide sequence: TGTGCCAGCAGCGCCAGGGGTGGTGAAAAACTGTTTTTT.

V is TRBV18 and J is TRBJ1-4, with 7 nucleotides matching TRBD1. This CDR3 spans 15 amino acids. After removal of 2 bases from V and 6 bases from J, the junction contained 6 bases not matched to a gene. Germline V gives CDR1 KGHSH, CDR2 LQKENI. The CDR3, as DNA: TGTGCCAGCTCACCAACCGGGACAGTGGATGAAAAACTGTTTTTT. Amino acid sequence: CASSPTGTVDEKLFF.

This clone occurred a few times. V usage is TRBV10-2 and J usage is TRBJ2-3, with D unclear. Trimming removed 6 bases at V and 6 bases at J, with 7 bases between. CDR1 is WSHSY and CDR2 is SAAADI in the germline V gene. The CDR3 has 11 amino acids. The CDR3 is CASSREDTQYF. CDR3 nucleotide sequence: TGCGCCAGCAGCCGTGAGGATACGCAGTATTTT.

The chain uses TRBV13 and TRBJ2-1; 10 positions agree with TRBD2. CDR3 length: 17 amino acids. The V gene's germline CDR1 is PRHDT and CDR2 FYEKMQ (reference sequence). J was trimmed by 4 bases and V by 5 bases; bases with no gene match: 11. The CDR3 spells CASSEVSSGGIYNEQFF. CDR3 DNA: TGTGCCAGCAGCGAAGTTTCTAGCGGGGGCATATACAATGAGCAGTTCTTC.

Worth noting for this clone: This sample also contains other DNA sequences that code for the same CDR3. CDR3 DNA: TGTGCCAGCAGCGTAGGACAGGGTAGCAATCAGCCCCAGCATTTT. Translation gives CASSVGQGSNQPQHF. The V and J genes are TRBV9 and TRBJ1-5, with TRBD1 identical over 7 bases. With 0 bases clipped from V and 0 bases from J, the junction kept 0 bases outside the gene matches. CDR3 length: 15 amino acids. Germline V gives CDR1 SGDLS, CDR2 YYNGEE.

This clone was detected only once. The V and J genes are TRBV5-1 and TRBJ2-7; D not certain. Looked up from germline, CDR1 is SGHRS and CDR2 is YFSETQ. This CDR3 has 14 amino acids. Trimming left V 10 bases short and J 0 bases short, with 17 bases between. The CDR3 sequence: CASRPRTVSYEQYF. Here the CDR3 DNA reads TGCGCCTCTCGCCCACGTACTGTCTCCTACGAGCAGTACTTC.

The chain carries TRBV5-6 and TRBJ1-5, with TRBD1 matching 10 bases. With 3 bases clipped from V and 5 bases from J, the junction kept 8 bases outside the gene matches. The CDR3 is 16 residues long. CDR1 SGHDT and CDR2 YYEEEE come from the germline V gene. The CDR3, as DNA: TGTGCCAGCAGCTCGACAGGGGGCAGGAGGGATCAGCCCCAGCATTTT. Protein: CASSSTGGRRDQPQHF.

The rearrangement uses TRBV9 and TRBJ1-3; tentatively, D is TRBD1 (6 bases). CDR1 is SGDLS, CDR2 YYNGEE, per germline. V was clipped by 3 bases and J by 7 bases, with 23 bases between them. The CDR3 runs 17 residues. The CDR3 DNA is TGTGCCAGCAGCGCCCAGTTGGGGCAGGGGCAATGGAACACCATATATTTT. Its protein is CASSAQLGQGQWNTIYF.

This rearrangement joins TRBV27 to TRBJ1-1, with 10 positions matching TRBD1. Unmatched junction bases numbered 10, after V lost 4 bases and J lost 5 bases. The CDR3 is 16 amino acids. Germline CDR1 and CDR2: MNHEY and SMNVEV (reference sequence). CDR3 in DNA: TGTGCCAGCAGTTACCAGAGGCCGGACAGGGGGACTGAAGCTTTCTTT. Residues: CASSYQRPDRGTEAFF.

The rearrangement joins TRBV5-1 to TRBJ1-6, with 7 bases lining up with TRBD1. Germline CDR1 reads SGHRS; CDR2 reads YFSETQ. This CDR3 is built from 16 residues. After removal of 4 bases from V and 5 bases from J, the junction contained 9 bases not matched to a gene. CDR3 region: CASSPQGNNNNSPLHF. The CDR3 DNA sequence: TGCGCCAGCAGCCCACAGGGGAATAATAATAATTCACCCCTCCACTTT.

DNA of the CDR3: TGTGCCAGCAGCTTAGCGCCATACGGTACGCAGTATTTT. This translates into CASSLAPYGTQYF. This chain connects TRBV11-2 to TRBJ2-3, with D uncertain. The V end was cut by 1 base, the J end by 8 bases, with 10 bases between. The CDR3 is 13 amino acids. The germline V gene encodes CDR1 SGHAT and CDR2 FQNNGV.

The J gene is TRBJ2-1, the V gene TRBV4-2, with 9 bases aligning to TRBD2. Trimming at V came to 0 bases and at J to 3 bases, leaving 9 bases not matched to a gene. CDR3 size: 18 residues. CDR1 LGHNA and CDR2 YNFKEQ come from the germline V gene. CDR3 in amino acids: CASSQDQGGRAIYNEQFF. In DNA form, the CDR3 reads TGTGCCAGCAGCCAAGATCAGGGCGGGAGGGCCATCTACAATGAGCAGTTCTTC.

The gene calls are TRBV3-1 (or the pseudogene TRBV3-2) and TRBJ2-3, with TRBD2 matching 9 bases. V was pared by 1 base and J by 3 bases, with 11 bases of the junction left unmatched. In germline, CDR1 is LGHDT, CDR2 YNNKEL (reference sequence). The CDR3 extends over 18 amino acids. CDR3 region: CASSQGLAGMGGTDTQYF. CDR3 DNA: TGTGCCAGCAGCCAAGGGCTAGCGGGAATGGGGGGGACAGATACGCAGTATTTT.

This rearrangement joins TRBV7-9 to TRBJ2-7, with D possibly TRBD2 on 7 matching bases. V lost 3 bases to trimming and J lost 7 bases, with 19 bases between them. CDR3 length: 15 residues. CDR1 is SEHNR and CDR2 is FQNEAQ in the germline V gene (reference sequence). Written as DNA, the CDR3 is TGTGCCAGCAGCTTGGATTTCGCGGGGGCGGGGGAGCAGTACTTC. It codes for CASSLDFAGAGEQYF.